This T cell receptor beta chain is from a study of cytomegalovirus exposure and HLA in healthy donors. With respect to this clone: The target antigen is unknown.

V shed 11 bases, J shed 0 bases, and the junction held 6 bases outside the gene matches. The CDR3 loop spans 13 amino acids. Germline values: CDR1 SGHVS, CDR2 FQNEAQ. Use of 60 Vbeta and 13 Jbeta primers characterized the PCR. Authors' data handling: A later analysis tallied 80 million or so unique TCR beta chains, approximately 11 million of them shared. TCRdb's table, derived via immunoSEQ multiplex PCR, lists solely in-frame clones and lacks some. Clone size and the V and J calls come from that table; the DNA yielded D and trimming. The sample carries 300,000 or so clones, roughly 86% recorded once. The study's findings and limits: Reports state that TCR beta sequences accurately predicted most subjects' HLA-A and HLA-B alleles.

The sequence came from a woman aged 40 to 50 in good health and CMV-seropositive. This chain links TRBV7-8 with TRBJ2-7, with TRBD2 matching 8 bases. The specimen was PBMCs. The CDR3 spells CASGLAGSYEQYF. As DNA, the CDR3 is TGTGCCTCGGGGCTAGCGGGCTCCTACGAGCAGTACTTC. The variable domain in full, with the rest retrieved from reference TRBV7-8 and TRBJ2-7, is GAGVSQSPRYKVAKRGQDVALRCDPISGHVSLFWYQQALGQGPEFLTYFQNEAQLDKSGLPSDRFFAERPEGSVSTLKIQRTQQEDSAVYLCASGLAGSYEQYFGPGTRLTVT.